These T cell receptor beta chains were read from a single sample in a study of blood T cell repertoires in COVID-19. This table comes from immunoSEQ multiplex PCR, and its TCRdb copy is limited to in-frame clones, with some not included. This repertoire shows under 200,000 clones, roughly 86% found once; its top ten account for about 7%. The sequenced material came from peripheral blood. Receptors were obtained from a man aged 45-60 years with active or convalescent COVID-19. Both conserved end residues are trimmed from each CDR3.

J | V | CDR3
TRBJ1-6 | TRBV5-8 | ASSAGVGNSPLH
TRBJ2-3 | TRBV5-6 | ASSLVPESTDTQY
TRBJ1-2 | TRBV6-5 | ASRTTRQAMGYT
TRBJ1-5 | TRBV9 | ASSPTGNQPQH
TRBJ1-6 | TRBV6-6 | ASTPGQGSLLPLH
TRBJ1-4 | TRBV4-2 | ASSQARLGEHEKLF
TRBJ1-1 | TRBV6-2/TRBV6-3 | ASSSLGDAGVNTEAF
TRBJ2-2 | TRBV24-1 | ATSYRRAGANTGELF
TRBJ1-2 | TRBV11-3 | ASSLGGEVYGYT
TRBJ2-3 | TRBV10-3 | AISPGRATDTQY
TRBJ2-5 | TRBV5-1 | ASSLGLTYQETQY
TRBJ1-3 | TRBV3-1/TRBV3-2 | ASSHGKPGSGNTIY
TRBJ1-1 | TRBV29-1 | SGRDRGPRTEAF
TRBJ1-1 | TRBV27 | ASSFSPPNSRAF
TRBJ2-1 | TRBV27 | ASSFQGEGNEQF
TRBJ2-5 | TRBV9 | ASTVGGSVQETQY
TRBJ2-5 | TRBV7-9 | ASSFGAGETQY
TRBJ2-3 | TRBV11-3 | ASSRTGRDTQY
TRBJ2-1 | TRBV4-2 | ASSQDLRAGGNEQF
TRBJ2-3 | TRBV7-9 | ASSPKGPDTQY
TRBJ2-5 | TRBV9 | ASSVEARGETQY
TRBJ2-1 | TRBV2 | ASGVRRGGQGEQF
TRBJ1-2 | TRBV6-2/TRBV6-3 | ASSLTEVYGYT
TRBJ1-5 | TRBV19 | ASSPLGRVNQPQH
TRBJ2-5 | TRBV5-1 | ASSLSGAKETQY
TRBJ1-4 | TRBV7-6 | ASSLQTGDDEKLF
TRBJ2-5 | TRBV3-1/TRBV3-2 | ASSQASGTSGVNQETQY
TRBJ2-2 | TRBV29-1 | SVANSYTGELF
TRBJ1-4 | TRBV4-1 | ASSQVSLGEKLF
TRBJ1-6 | TRBV3-1/TRBV3-2 | ASSQGQYNSPLH
TRBJ2-5 | TRBV9 | ASSVADRGETQY
TRBJ2-1 | TRBV18 | ASSPGHPDYNEQF
TRBJ2-7 | TRBV12-1 | ASNKTRTATTYEQY
TRBJ2-7 | TRBV7-2 | ASSLVGRGPAEQY
TRBJ2-2 | TRBV11-2 | ASSLEAGFTGELF
TRBJ2-1 | TRBV24-1 | ATSDFNAGGLEYNEQF
TRBJ2-3 | TRBV3-1/TRBV3-2 | ASSRFSSGPGTDTQY
TRBJ1-6 | TRBV4-3 | ASSPGSTYNSPLH
TRBJ1-1 | TRBV7-2 | ASSLDRSTEAF
TRBJ1-1 | TRBV4-2 | ASSHTAGPNTEAF
TRBJ2-2 | TRBV9 | ASSGRGNTGELF
TRBJ1-1 | TRBV28 | ASSSREGTEAF
TRBJ2-3 | TRBV6-2/TRBV6-3 | ASSYSTSPSTDTQY
TRBJ1-5 | TRBV6-5 | ASAPSTDSNQPQH
TRBJ2-3 | TRBV7-8 | ASSLDTGFTDTQY
TRBJ1-3 | TRBV5-6 | ASSLGTGAGNTIY
TRBJ1-2 | TRBV3-1/TRBV3-2 | ASSFRQGNYGYT
TRBJ1-6 | TRBV11-2 | ASSLRGGESPLH
TRBJ1-5 | TRBV2 | ASSGDQANNQPQH
TRBJ1-5 | TRBV5-1 | ASSPGLNNQPQH
TRBJ1-4 | TRBV6-1 | ASSANYRAGTNEKLF
TRBJ2-7 | TRBV2 | ASSEVRQPTYEQY
TRBJ2-5 | TRBV6-6 | ASSSGGGWAQETQY
TRBJ2-2 | TRBV7-9 | ASSLDSGELF
TRBJ2-7 | TRBV19 | ASTPQGQGIYEQY
TRBJ1-2 | TRBV12-5 | ASGFGTDRGGYGYT
TRBJ2-7 | TRBV12-3/TRBV12-4 | ASSFRGYEQY
TRBJ1-1 | TRBV7-3 | ASSNRGGTEAF